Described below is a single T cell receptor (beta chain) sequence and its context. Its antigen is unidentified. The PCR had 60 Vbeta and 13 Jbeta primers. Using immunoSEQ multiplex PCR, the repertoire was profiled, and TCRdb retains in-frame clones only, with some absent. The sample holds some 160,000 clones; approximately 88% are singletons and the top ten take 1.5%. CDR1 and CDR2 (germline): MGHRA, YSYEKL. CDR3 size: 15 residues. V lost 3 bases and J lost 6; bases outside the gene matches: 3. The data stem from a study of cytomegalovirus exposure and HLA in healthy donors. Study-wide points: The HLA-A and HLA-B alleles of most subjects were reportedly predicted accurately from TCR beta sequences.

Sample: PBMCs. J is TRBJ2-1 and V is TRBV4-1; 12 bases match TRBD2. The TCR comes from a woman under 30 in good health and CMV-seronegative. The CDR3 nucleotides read TGCGCCAGCAGCCAGCCGACTAGCGGGAGCAATGAGCAGTTCTTC. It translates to CASSQPTSGSNEQFF.